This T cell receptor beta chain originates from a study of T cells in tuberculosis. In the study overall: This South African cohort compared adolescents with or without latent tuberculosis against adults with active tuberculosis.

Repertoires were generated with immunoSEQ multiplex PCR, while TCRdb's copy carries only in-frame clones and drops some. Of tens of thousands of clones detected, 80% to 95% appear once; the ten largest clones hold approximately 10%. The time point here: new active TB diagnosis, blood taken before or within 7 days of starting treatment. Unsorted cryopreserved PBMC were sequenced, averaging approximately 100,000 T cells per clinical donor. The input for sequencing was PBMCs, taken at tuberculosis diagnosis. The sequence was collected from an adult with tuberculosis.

The CDR3 loop reads CASSIQATGTNSPLHF. In DNA form, the CDR3 reads TGCGCCAGCAGCATCCAAGCGACCGGAACAAATTCACCCCTCCACTTT. The chain recombines TRBV5-1 with TRBJ1-6; no firm D call. The CDR3 runs 16 residues. Trimming stripped 4 bases from V and 7 bases from J, with 18 bases between. The germline gives CDR1 SGHRS, CDR2 YFSETQ.